This T cell receptor (beta chain) was found in a study of OX40 agonist ivuxolimab in advanced cancers. Some background on the complete study: The costimulatory receptor OX40 (CD134) was targeted by ivuxolimab, a fully human IgG2 agonistic monoclonal antibody. Intravenous ivuxolimab was administered to patients every 2 weeks at six dose levels: 0.01, 0.1, 0.3, 1.5, 3 and 10 mg/kg. Among the 50 to 55 dose-escalation patients, about 19 had hepatocellular carcinoma, approximately 15 melanoma, 9 renal cell carcinoma and 9 head and neck cancer. A male proportion of almost 85% and a mean age of approximately 58 years, ranging from 23 to 79, were recorded for the dose-escalation cohort. Patients were allowed to have had prior anti-PD-1, anti-PD-L1 or anti-CTLA-4 therapy, and approximately 40% of the dose-escalation patients had previously received checkpoint inhibitors. Partial responses occurred in three dose-escalation patients, of whom one had hepatocellular carcinoma and two had cutaneous melanoma. The purpose of peripheral TCRbeta sequencing was to test whether ivuxolimab changed TCR sequence diversity and led to clonal T-cell expansion. The paper reports the monotherapy dose-escalation portion (N ≈ 50 patients) of the phase I ivuxolimab trial.

The germline V gene specifies SQVTM as CDR1 and ANQGSEA as CDR2. For this chain, trimming is 4 bases at the V end and 11 bases at the J end, and the number of junction bases without a gene match is 13. The CDR3, cysteine through phenylalanine, is 13 amino acids long. Just CDR3 DNA is preserved here, 39 bases in frame from base 1. For sequencing of the TCRbeta CDR3 region, genomic DNA was extracted from the sorted cells. The immunoSEQ Assay was used for sequencing of TCRbeta CDR3 regions. TCRdb holds this immuneACCESS table with in-frame rearrangements only. Some clones are missing; in checked studies, unresolved V genes explain under half, and the rest has no known cause. The sample table records almost 70,000 clones; roughly 90% of these occur just once. Together, the top ten hold about 0.3% of the sample. Concerning this clone itself: No antigen is known for it. It has no much larger one-base neighbor in the sample; base qualities were not kept.

Patients with a history of autoimmune disease or receiving systemic immunosuppression were excluded from the trial. Peripheral blood for TCR sequencing was collected from all dose cohorts at baseline, on cycle 4 day 1, and on cycle 7 day 1. Samples were obtained from an open-label, multicenter, first-in-human phase I dose-escalation trial of ivuxolimab. The trial enrolled adults with locally advanced or metastatic head and neck squamous cell, hepatocellular, melanoma or renal cell carcinoma. Before TCR sequencing, CD4+ T cells and CD8+ T cells from peripheral blood were sorted into separate populations. What the authors observed across the whole study: The antigen specificity of the peripheral T cells that underwent clonal expansion was not determined. On average, CD8+ T cells showed more expanded clones than CD4+ T cells after ivuxolimab. In the 0.1-3.0 mg/kg groups, partial responders were among the patients with the lowest normalized peripheral clonal expansion, particularly in CD8+ T cells. At doses of 0.1 to 3.0 mg/kg, clonal expansion of both CD4+ and CD8+ blood T cells was observed from baseline to week 6. Low levels of normalized T-cell clonal expansion were also seen in some nonresponding patients.

This sequence originates from an adult with an advanced solid tumor such as melanoma, head and neck, liver or kidney cancer. Sequencing used CD4+ or CD8+ T cells sorted from blood, obtained in a trial of the OX40 agonist ivuxolimab. The chain employs TRBV29-1 and TRBJ2-5; 7 bases in the middle match TRBD1. The CDR3 reads as follows: CSVGDRGQESQYF. The DNA is TGCAGCGTTGGGGACAGAGGGCAAGAGTCGCAGTACTTC.